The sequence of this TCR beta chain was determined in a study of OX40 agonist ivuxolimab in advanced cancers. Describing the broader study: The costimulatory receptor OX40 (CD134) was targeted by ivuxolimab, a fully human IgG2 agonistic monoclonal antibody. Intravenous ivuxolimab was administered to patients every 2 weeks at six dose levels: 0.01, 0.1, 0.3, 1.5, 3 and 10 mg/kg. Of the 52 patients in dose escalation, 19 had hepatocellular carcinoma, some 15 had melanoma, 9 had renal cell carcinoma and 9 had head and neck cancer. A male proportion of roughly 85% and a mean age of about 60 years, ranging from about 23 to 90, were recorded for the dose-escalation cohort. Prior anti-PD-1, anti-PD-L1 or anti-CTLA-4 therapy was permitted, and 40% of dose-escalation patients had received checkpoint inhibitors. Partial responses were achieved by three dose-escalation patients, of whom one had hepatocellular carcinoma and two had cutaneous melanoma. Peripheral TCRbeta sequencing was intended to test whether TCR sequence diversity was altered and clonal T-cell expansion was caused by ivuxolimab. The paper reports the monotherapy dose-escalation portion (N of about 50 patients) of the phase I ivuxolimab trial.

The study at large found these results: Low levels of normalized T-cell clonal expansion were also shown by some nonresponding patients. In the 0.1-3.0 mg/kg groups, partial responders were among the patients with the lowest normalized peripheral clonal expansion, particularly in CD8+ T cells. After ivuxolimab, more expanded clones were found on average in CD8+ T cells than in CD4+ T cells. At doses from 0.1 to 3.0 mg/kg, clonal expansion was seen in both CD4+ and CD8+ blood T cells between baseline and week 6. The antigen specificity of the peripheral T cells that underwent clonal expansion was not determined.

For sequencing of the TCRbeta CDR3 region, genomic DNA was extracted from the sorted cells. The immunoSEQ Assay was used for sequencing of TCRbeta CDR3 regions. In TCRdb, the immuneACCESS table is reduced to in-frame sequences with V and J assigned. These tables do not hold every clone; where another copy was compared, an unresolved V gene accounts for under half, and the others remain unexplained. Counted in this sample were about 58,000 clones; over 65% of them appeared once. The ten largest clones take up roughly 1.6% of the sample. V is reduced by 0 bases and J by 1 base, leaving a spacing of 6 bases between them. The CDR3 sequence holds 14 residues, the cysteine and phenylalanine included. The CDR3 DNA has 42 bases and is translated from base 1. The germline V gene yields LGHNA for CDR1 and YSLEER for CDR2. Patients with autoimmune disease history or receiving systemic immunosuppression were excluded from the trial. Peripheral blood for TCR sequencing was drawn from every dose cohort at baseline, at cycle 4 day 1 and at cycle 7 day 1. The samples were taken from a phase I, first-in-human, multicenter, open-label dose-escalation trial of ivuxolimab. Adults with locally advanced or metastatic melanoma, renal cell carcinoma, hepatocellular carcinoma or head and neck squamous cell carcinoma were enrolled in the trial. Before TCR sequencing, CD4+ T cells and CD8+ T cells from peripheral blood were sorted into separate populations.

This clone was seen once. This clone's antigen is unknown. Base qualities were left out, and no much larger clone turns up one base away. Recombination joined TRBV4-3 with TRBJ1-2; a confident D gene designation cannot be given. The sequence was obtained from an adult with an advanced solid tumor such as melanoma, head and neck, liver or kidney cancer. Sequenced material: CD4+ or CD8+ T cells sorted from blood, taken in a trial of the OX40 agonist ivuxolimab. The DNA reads TGCGCCAGCAGCCAAGACGACGGTAACTATGGCTACACCTTC. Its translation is CASSQDDGNYGYTF.